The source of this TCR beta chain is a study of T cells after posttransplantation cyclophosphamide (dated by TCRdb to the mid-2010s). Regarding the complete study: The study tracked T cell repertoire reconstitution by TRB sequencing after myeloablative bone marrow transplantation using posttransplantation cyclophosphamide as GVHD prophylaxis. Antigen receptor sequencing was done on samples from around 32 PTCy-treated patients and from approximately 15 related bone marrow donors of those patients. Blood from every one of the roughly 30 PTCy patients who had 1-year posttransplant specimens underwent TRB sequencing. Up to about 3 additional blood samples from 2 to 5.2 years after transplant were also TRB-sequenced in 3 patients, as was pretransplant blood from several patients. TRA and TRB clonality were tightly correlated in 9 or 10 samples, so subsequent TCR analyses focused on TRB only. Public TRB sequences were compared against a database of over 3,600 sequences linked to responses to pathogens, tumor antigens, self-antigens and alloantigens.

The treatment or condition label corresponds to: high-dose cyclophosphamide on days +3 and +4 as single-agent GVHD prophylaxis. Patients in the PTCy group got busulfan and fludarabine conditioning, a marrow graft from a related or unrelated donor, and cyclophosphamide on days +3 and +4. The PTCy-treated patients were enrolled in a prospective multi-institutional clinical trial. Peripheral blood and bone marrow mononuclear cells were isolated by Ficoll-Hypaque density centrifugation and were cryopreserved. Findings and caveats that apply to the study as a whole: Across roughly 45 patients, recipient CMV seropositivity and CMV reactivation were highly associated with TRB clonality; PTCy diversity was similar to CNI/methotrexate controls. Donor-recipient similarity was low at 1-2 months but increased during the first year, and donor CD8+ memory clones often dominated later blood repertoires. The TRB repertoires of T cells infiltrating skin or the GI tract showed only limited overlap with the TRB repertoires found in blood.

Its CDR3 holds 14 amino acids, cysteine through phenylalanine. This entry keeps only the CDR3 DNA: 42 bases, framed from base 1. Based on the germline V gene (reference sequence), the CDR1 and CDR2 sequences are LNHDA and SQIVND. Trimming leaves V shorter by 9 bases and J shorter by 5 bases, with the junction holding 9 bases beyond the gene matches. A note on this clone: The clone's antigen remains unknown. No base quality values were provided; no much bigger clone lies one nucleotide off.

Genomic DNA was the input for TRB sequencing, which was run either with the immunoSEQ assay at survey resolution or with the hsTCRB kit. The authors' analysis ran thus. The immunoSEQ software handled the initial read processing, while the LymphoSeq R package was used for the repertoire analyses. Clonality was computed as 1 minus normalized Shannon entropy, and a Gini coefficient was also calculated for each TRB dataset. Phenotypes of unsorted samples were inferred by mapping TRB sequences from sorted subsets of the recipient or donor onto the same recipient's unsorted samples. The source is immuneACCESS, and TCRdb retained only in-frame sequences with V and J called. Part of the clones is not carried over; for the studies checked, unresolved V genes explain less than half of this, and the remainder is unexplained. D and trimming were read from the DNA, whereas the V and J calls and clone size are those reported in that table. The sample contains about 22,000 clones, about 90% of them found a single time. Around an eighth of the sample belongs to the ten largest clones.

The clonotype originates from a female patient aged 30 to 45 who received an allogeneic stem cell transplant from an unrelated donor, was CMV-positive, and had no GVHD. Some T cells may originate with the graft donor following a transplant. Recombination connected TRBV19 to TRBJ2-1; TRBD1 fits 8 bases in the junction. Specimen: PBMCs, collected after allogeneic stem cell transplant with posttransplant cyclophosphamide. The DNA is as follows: TGTGCCAGCACGAAGGACAGGGTCGACAATGAGCAGTTCTTC. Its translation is CASTKDRVDNEQFF.